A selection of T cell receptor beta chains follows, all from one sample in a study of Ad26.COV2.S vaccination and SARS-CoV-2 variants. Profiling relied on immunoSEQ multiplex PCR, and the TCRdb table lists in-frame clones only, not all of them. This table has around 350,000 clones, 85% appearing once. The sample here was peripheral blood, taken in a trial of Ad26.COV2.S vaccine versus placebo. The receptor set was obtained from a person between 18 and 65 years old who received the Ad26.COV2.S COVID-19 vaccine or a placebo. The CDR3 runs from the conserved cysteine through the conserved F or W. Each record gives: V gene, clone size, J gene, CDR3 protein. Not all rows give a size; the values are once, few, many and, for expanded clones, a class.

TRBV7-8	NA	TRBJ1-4	CASSDWDRGTEKLFF
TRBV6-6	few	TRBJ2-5	CASRQGASSGTKTQYF
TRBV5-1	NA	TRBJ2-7	CASRAAGTQYEQYF
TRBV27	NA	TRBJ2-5	CASRLRGGPQYF
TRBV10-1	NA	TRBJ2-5	CASSVRGGPGETQYF
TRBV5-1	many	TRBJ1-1	CASSLGTFKEVMNTEAFF
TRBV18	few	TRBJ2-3	CASSPRREASTDTQYF
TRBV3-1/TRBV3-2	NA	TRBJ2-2	CASSHLRLGTGELFF
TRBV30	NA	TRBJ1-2	CAWSVLNFGYTF
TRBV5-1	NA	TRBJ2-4	CASSSSSGYGGNIQYF
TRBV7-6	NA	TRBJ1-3	CASSLVPAGASGNTIYF
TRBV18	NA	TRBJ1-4	CASSLNRGGDEKLFF
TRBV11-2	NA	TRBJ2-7	CASSLIRGAPLEQYF
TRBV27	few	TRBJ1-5	CASRRHRDSNQPQHF
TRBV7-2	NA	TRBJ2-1	CASSLGHNNEQFF
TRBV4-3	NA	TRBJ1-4	CASSQDKKNKLFF
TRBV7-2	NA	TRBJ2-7	CASSMTLNLVYEQYF
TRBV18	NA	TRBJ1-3	CASSPFDEDTIYF
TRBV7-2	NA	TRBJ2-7	CASSSREGYEQYF
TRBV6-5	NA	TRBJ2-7	CASRDSFYEQYF
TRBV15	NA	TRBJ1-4	CATSRETEHGETNEKLFF
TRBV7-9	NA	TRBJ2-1	CASSLDFQSTSYNEQFF
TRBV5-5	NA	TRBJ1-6	CASILNSPLHF
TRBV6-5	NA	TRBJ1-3	CASSSQGAAGNTIYF
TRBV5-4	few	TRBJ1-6	CASSSDGTGESPLHF
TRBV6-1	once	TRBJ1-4	CASSEPGAFRKKLFF
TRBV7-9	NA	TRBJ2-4	CASRPPFRLSKNIQYF
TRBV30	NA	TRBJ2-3	CAWGRGEADTQYF
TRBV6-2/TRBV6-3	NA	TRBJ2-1	CASSRGTLEQFF